This T cell receptor (beta chain) was recorded in a study of technical replicates of blood from a few donors. This table comes from immunoSEQ multiplex PCR, and its TCRdb copy is limited to in-frame clones, with some not included. The table includes over 85,000 clones, 90% to 95% detected once. This sequence originates from a human donor in good health. Sequences were obtained from T cells isolated from PBMCs.

This CDR3 reads CASSPTTGGLGEKLFF. In nucleotides, the CDR3 is TGTGCCAGCTCCCCTACCACCGGGGGATTGGGGGAAAAACTGTTTTTT. The rearrangement links TRBV18 to TRBJ1-4; TRBD1 is a possible D gene (5 bases). Germline V gene data show CDR1 as KGHSH and CDR2 as LQKENI. With 6 bases removed from V and 8 bases from J, the gap between germline ends came to 22 bases. The CDR3 covers 16 residues.